This passage covers 19 T cell receptor beta chains from one sample sequenced in a study of blood T cell repertoires in COVID-19. Profiled with immunoSEQ multiplex PCR; TCRdb holds only in-frame clones, not every one. The profile shows 60,000 or so clones, roughly 80% of them singletons. Sequenced material: peripheral blood. These TCRs come from a human donor in a cohort sampled during active COVID-19.

This clone occurred once. V is TRBV5-1 and J is TRBJ2-7, with no clear D. Germline V lookup: CDR1 SGHRS, CDR2 YFSETQ. The V and J ends lost 5 bases and 0 bases respectively, with 9 bases between them. The CDR3 loop spans 13 amino acids. The DNA for the CDR3 is TGCGCCAGCAGTGATCTCAGCTCCTACGAGCAGTACTTC. As protein: CASSDLSSYEQYF.

The chain is built from TRBV3-1 (or the pseudogene TRBV3-2) and TRBJ2-3; 9 bases map to TRBD1. This CDR3 has 17 amino acids. Trimming took 4 bases from V and 3 from J; bases not matched to a gene: 11. Germline CDR1 is LGHDT and CDR2 is YNNKEL (reference sequence). CDR3 sequence (DNA): TGTGCCAGCAGCCTCCCCAGAGGGACAGGGCGAACAGATACGCAGTATTTT. Amino acids: CASSLPRGTGRTDTQYF.

V usage is TRBV5-1 and J usage is TRBJ2-2; 14 positions match TRBD2. V lost 2 bases to trimming and J lost 1 base; unmatched junction nucleotides: 7. The CDR3 totals 19 residues. The germline gives CDR1 SGHRS, CDR2 YFSETQ. CDR3 DNA: TGCGCCAGCAGCTTCTGGGGGACTAGCGGGAGAGGGAACACCGGGGAGCTGTTTTTT. Translating gives CASSFWGTSGRGNTGELFF. Together with reference TRBV5-1 and TRBJ2-2, the CDR3 gives the full variable domain: KAGVTQTPRYLIKTRGQQVTLSCSPISGHRSVSWYQQTPGQGLQFLFEYFSETQRNKGNFPGRFSGRQFSNSRSEMNVSTLELGDSALYLCASSFWGTSGRGNTGELFFGEGSRLTVL.

The CDR3 nucleotides are TGTGCCAGCAGCGACCGGGGAAGGGGGAATGAGCAGTTCTTC. Translated, it gives CASSDRGRGNEQFF. The chain couples TRBV7-9 to TRBJ2-1, with a possible D match to TRBD1 (6 bases). The CDR3 sequence is 14 residues long. V shed 5 bases and J shed 7 bases, with 15 bases lying between them. Germline V CDR1 and CDR2: SEHNR, FQNEAQ (reference sequence).

This clone was recorded only once. The rearrangement uses TRBV7-6 and TRBJ2-1, with 8 bases aligning to TRBD2. V shed 0 bases, J shed 9 bases, and the junction held 1 base outside the gene matches. This CDR3 region has 13 residues. Germline V gene sequence: CDR1 SGHVS, CDR2 FNYEAQ. The CDR3 bases are TGTGCCAGCAGCTTAGCTGCGGGGGGTGAGCAGTTCTTC. Translating it yields CASSLAAGGEQFF. Complete variable domain (other parts from reference TRBV7-6 and TRBJ2-1): GAGVSQSPRYKVTKRGQDVALRCDPISGHVSLYWYRQALGQGPEFLTYFNYEAQQDKSGLPNDRFSAERPEGSISTLTIQRTEQRDSAMYRCASSLAAGGEQFFGPGTRLTVL.

This chain joins TRBV28 and TRBJ1-5, with TRBD1 matching 9 bases. Losses at the gene ends were 5 bases for V and 11 bases for J; bases not matched to a gene: 10. This CDR3 region has 14 residues. In germline, CDR1 is MDHEN, CDR2 SYDVKM. Here the CDR3 DNA reads TGTGCCAGCAGTCCGGGACAGGGCACAGGGTCCCAGCATTTT. Translation: CASSPGQGTGSQHF.

The J gene is TRBJ2-7, the V gene TRBV5-8; 11 bases match TRBD2. The germline CDR1 and CDR2 sequences are SGHTS and YDEGEE. This CDR3 is built from 16 residues. V was pared by 4 bases and J by 7 bases, with 13 bases of the junction left unmatched. In DNA form, the CDR3 reads TGTGCCAGCAGCCAAGGAGGGACTAGCGGAGCAAGGGAGCAGTACTTC. Translated, it gives CASSQGGTSGAREQYF.

This clone turned up a few times. The chain employs TRBV10-3 and TRBJ1-2, with D possibly being TRBD1 (5 bases). Trimming removed 6 bases from V and 8 bases from J, with 19 bases in between. Germline V CDR1 and CDR2: ENHRY, SYGVKD. The CDR3 runs to 14 residues. The CDR3 region is CAISEPAGKGGYTF. Here the CDR3 DNA reads TGTGCCATCAGCGAACCCGCAGGGAAGGGCGGCTACACCTTC.

The gene calls are TRBV27 and TRBJ2-5; D may be TRBD2 (6 bases). Trimming took 6 bases from V and 4 from J, leaving 21 bases between them. Germline V gene sequence: CDR1 MNHEY, CDR2 SMNVEV (reference sequence). The CDR3 runs 16 residues. CDR3 sequence (DNA): TGTGCCAGCAGCGAGCACAGGACGCGGGGTACAGAGACCCAGTACTTC. Translated: CASSEHRTRGTETQYF.

The chain joins TRBV2 to TRBJ2-3; D unresolved. CDR1 is SNHLY, CDR2 FYNNEI, per germline. The CDR3 runs to 13 residues. The V end lost 3 bases, the J end lost 5 bases, and 9 bases lay between the germline ends. The CDR3 nucleotides read TGTGCCAGCAGTGACCGTCTCGGAGATACGCAGTATTTT. Its protein is CASSDRLGDTQYF.

The J gene is TRBJ1-5, the V gene TRBV19, with 11 bases lining up with TRBD1. Germline V CDR1 and CDR2: LNHDA, SQIVND (reference sequence). CDR3 length equals 17 residues. Losses at the gene ends were 5 bases for V and 2 bases for J; bases not matched to a gene: 8. The DNA of the CDR3 is TGTGCCAGTAGTGGAAACCGGGACAGGGGGGGCAATCAGCCCCAGCATTTT. Translation gives CASSGNRDRGGNQPQHF.

The chain links TRBV29-1 to TRBJ1-2; 12 bases match TRBD1. The V gene end was trimmed by 5 bases and the J gene end by 1 base; junction bases not matched to a gene: 8. Germline CDR1 reads SQVTM; CDR2 reads ANQGSEA. This CDR3 spans 16 amino acids. CDR3 in DNA: TGCAGCGTTTCACCGGGACAGGGGGCCTATAACTATGGCTACACCTTC. This sequence encodes CSVSPGQGAYNYGYTF.

The V and J genes are TRBV28 and TRBJ1-6, with 9 nucleotides matching TRBD1. The CDR3 is 15 residues long. CDR1 is MDHEN, CDR2 SYDVKM, per germline. After removal of 6 bases from V and 6 bases from J, the junction contained 6 bases not matched to a gene. CDR3 protein: CASRDPGQGNSPLHF. CDR3 sequence (DNA): TGTGCCAGCAGAGACCCGGGACAGGGTAATTCACCCCTCCACTTT.

The chain recombines TRBV10-2 with TRBJ2-7; 9 nucleotides line up with TRBD2. CDR1 and CDR2 from the germline V gene are WSHSY and SAAADI. Trimming at V came to 6 bases and at J to 2 bases, leaving 8 bases not matched to a gene. The CDR3 spans 15 residues. The CDR3 DNA is TGCGCCAGCAGCAGACTAGCGGTTATGCCCTACGAGCAGTACTTC. Translating gives CASSRLAVMPYEQYF.

This clone was seen a few times. The chain is built from TRBV12-5 and TRBJ2-7; 9 bases fit TRBD1. CDR1 LGHNT and CDR2 FRNRAP come from the germline V gene. The CDR3 contains 15 residues. Germline trimming cut 5 bases from V and 5 bases from J; bases unmatched to any gene: 10. The CDR3 DNA reads as TGTGCTAGTGGTCCTTCAAGTGGGACAGGGAACGAGCAGTACTTC. Protein sequence: CASGPSSGTGNEQYF.

V is TRBV2 and J is TRBJ1-2; TRBD1 is a possible D gene (5 bases). The length of the CDR3 is 15 residues. Deletions cut 4 bases from V and 7 bases from J, with 19 bases between. The germline gives CDR1 SNHLY, CDR2 FYNNEI. The CDR3 protein is CASSVFSIRTTGYTF. The CDR3 region has the DNA TGTGCCAGCAGTGTCTTTTCTATTCGGACAACTGGCTACACCTTC.

The chain uses TRBV10-3 and TRBJ1-2, with 9 bases matching TRBD1. Trimming cost V 6 bases and J 8 bases; bases outside gene matches: 16. The V gene's germline CDR1 is ENHRY and CDR2 SYGVKD. The CDR3 is made up of 16 amino acids. CDR3 loop: CAISRTGVSTTEGYTF. The CDR3 DNA sequence: TGTGCCATCAGCAGGACAGGGGTCTCGACGACGGAGGGCTACACCTTC.

The chain joins TRBV11-2 to TRBJ1-6; tentative D call: TRBD1 (5 bases). The germline gives CDR1 SGHAT, CDR2 FQNNGV. The CDR3 loop spans 15 amino acids. Trimming took off 6 bases at V and 5 bases at J, with 14 bases between the two ends. This chain's CDR3 is CASRLGTGNNSPLHF. The DNA of the CDR3 is TGTGCCAGCAGATTGGGGACTGGAAATAATTCACCCCTCCACTTT. Looking up the rest from reference TRBV11-2 and TRBJ1-6 gives the full variable domain: EAGVAQSPRYKIIEKRQSVAFWCNPISGHATLYWYQQILGQGPKLLIQFQNNGVVDDSQLPKDRFSAERLKGVDSTLKIQPAKLEDSAVYLCASRLGTGNNSPLHFGNGTRLTVT.

In DNA, the CDR3 is TGTGCCAGCAGCCCCCTAAGCGGGGGGGCCTGGTCGGTCACCGAGCAGTACTTC. Translating gives CASSPLSGGAWSVTEQYF. The genes are TRBV11-3 and TRBJ2-7; TRBD2 matches at 10 bases. CDR1 is SGHNT and CDR2 is YENEEA in the germline V gene. With 5 bases clipped from V and 6 bases from J, the junction kept 19 bases outside the gene matches. This CDR3 is 18 amino acids long.